This entry is about one TCR beta chain. Its antigen is undetermined. The CDR3 runs to 14 residues. V lost 5 bases and J lost 7; bases outside the gene matches: 7. From germline, CDR1 is MNHEY and CDR2 SMNVEV (reference sequence). The second PCR ran about 6 to 12 cycles with a sample-barcoded 5' primer and J-beta primers. TCRdb ran MiXCR on the 5' RACE reads and lists one entry per CDR3 protein. This sample yields 1.2 million to 1.5 million distinct CDR3 sequences, of which approximately 60% are seen a single time; roughly 6.3% belongs to the top ten. Around 9.4 milliliters was the volume of peripheral blood drawn from each donor. This sample stems from a study of blood T cells in healthy people across ages. Study conclusions and caveats: Naive T cell percentage strongly correlated with TCR beta diversity.

The sample was blood. This TCR derives from a man aged 18 to 30 in good health. The genes are TRBV27 and TRBJ2-7, with TRBD1 matching over 11 bases. The CDR3 reads CASSQGTGGKEQYF. CDR3 nucleotides: TGTGCCAGCAGTCAAGGGACAGGGGGAAAGGAGCAGTACTTC.